This TCR beta chain was observed in a study of memory CD4+ T cells and cytomegalovirus serostatus. Study-level information: Donors were healthy Belgian adults, 10 or so CMV seropositive and about 24 seronegative.

The CDR3 runs to 16 residues. V lost 4 bases, J lost 3 bases, and 11 bases stayed unmatched. The germline V gene encodes CDR1 SGHDN and CDR2 FVKESK. Single viable CD3+CD4+CD8-CD45RO+ cells were sorted as the memory CD4+ T cells. CMV serostatus came from serum IgG against pp150, pp28, p38, p52. Profiling relied on immunoSEQ multiplex PCR, and the TCRdb table lists in-frame clones only, not all of them. Seen here are about 96,000 clones, 80% observed once, and the top ten hold 3.6%. The receptor was isolated from an adult in good health and CMV-seropositive. The J gene is TRBJ1-2, the V gene TRBV14, with 7 bases that match TRBD1. Sequencing used memory CD4+ T cells from blood. This CDR3 reads CASSLLGQAGYYGYTF. In nucleotides, the CDR3 is TGTGCCAGCAGCCTCCTCGGACAGGCGGGGTACTATGGCTACACCTTC.